This T cell receptor (beta chain) stems from a study of T cell responses to AZD1222 COVID-19 vaccine. Study-wide results and limits: Clonal diversity was possibly underestimated; the donors were predominantly white British and more often female.

This CDR3 is 15 amino acids long. The germline CDR1 and CDR2 sequences are MNHEY and SVGEGT. Trimming cost V 2 bases and J 4 bases; bases outside gene matches: 5. Clones were sequenced by immunoSEQ multiplex PCR, and TCRdb holds only the in-frame ones, with some missing. The sample lists roughly 15,000 clones, about three quarters seen once, with over 12% in the top ten. Worth noting for this clone: Its antigen remains unidentified.

V usage is TRBV6-2 or TRBV6-3 and J usage is TRBJ2-7, with 10 bases matching TRBD1. The sample here was peripheral blood, taken 28 days after the second AZD1222 dose. This clonotype was sampled from an adult who received the AZD1222 COVID-19 vaccine. CDR3 bases: TGTGCCAGCAGTTACGGGGACAGGGGCGGTTACGAGCAGTACTTC. This encodes CASSYGDRGGYEQYF.